This TCR beta chain is from a study of blood T cell repertoires in COVID-19. As for the study in general: Specimens from acute and convalescent COVID-19 originated in the United States, Italy and Spain. T cells, B-cell-depleted T cells, or PBMCs supplied cDNA or gDNA.

The V and J ends lost 1 base and 8 bases, in that order; junction bases with no gene match: 4. Germline CDR1 and CDR2: LGHDT and YNNKEL (reference sequence). This CDR3 has 15 amino acids. Study processing details: Reference gene primer amplification in the assay estimated nucleated cell counts. Sequencing was performed with immunoSEQ multiplex PCR; in TCRdb, only in-frame clones are kept and a portion is missing. Clonal size and the V and J genes are those of that table, whereas D and trimming came from the DNA. This table holds fewer than 250,000 clones, approximately 80% found once. The chain is built from TRBV3-1 (or the pseudogene TRBV3-2) and TRBJ2-1; TRBD2 agrees at 11 bases. This TCR was sampled from a man in his sixties with COVID-19, enrolled during active disease. Material for sequencing was peripheral blood. The CDR3: CASSQALAGGYEQFF. Written as DNA, the CDR3 is TGTGCCAGCAGCCAAGCTCTAGCGGGAGGATATGAGCAGTTCTTC.